This T cell receptor (beta chain) is from a study of CD8 T cells in ankylosing spondylitis. In this sample, this clonotype turned up a few times. The antigen is undetermined. Trimming shortened V by 3 bases and J by 2 bases, and 19 bases separated the two germline ends. The CDR3 has 17 amino acids. General study results and limits: Apparently characteristic of ankylosing spondylitis blood was a TCR beta motif (about 8 highly homologous variants).

Each CDR3 protein gets one entry after TCRdb re-called the 5' RACE reads with MiXCR. The data show some 330,000 distinct CDR3 sequences, less than 9.5% seen once. The chain links TRBV12-3 or TRBV12-4 to TRBJ2-5; tentative D call: TRBD1 (5 bases). This TCR was recovered from a male donor with ankylosing spondylitis. Sequenced material: blood, either unsorted or a sorted T cell fraction (not recorded which). In DNA form, the CDR3 reads TGTGCCAGCAGTTTGGGGCCTTTCGCGGTTCCTCAAGAGACCCAGTACTTC. Amino acid sequence: CASSLGPFAVPQETQYF.